A single sample gave rise to the 32 T cell receptor beta chains below, sequenced in a study of beta chain features in type 1 diabetes. Reverse transcription of all isolated RNA meant that expressed TCRB transcripts were sequenced. Assay: immunoSEQ multiplex PCR; the TCRdb copy retains only in-frame clones and omits some. The sample records more than 120,000 clones, 8% to 13% being singletons. The sample was naive CD4+ T cells from blood. These receptors came from a man aged 18 to 35 in good health.

The chain is built from TRBV30 and TRBJ1-2, with 9 nucleotides matching TRBD1. The trim removed 6 bases at V and 8 bases at J, leaving 7 bases unmatched. CDR3 size: 12 residues. Germline-derived CDR1 and CDR2 are GTSNPN and SVGIG (reference sequence). The CDR3 sequence is CACTHRGQGYTF. The CDR3 coding sequence is TGTGCCTGCACGCACAGGGGGCAGGGCTACACCTTC.

This clone was detected only a few times. J is TRBJ2-7 and V is TRBV6-5; tentatively, D is TRBD2 (7 bases). Germline values: CDR1 MNHEY, CDR2 SVGAGI. The CDR3 runs 14 residues. V was cut by 2 bases and J by 8 bases, with 16 bases left in between. The CDR3 bases are TGTGCCAGCAGTTACGGCGGGGGCCCTTCCAAGCAGTACTTC. As protein: CASSYGGGPSKQYF.

This clone was seen a handful of times. The V and J genes are TRBV7-8 and TRBJ1-5; 8 bases line up with TRBD1. The CDR3 has 15 residues. The V gene end was trimmed by 1 base and the J gene end by 3 bases; junction bases not matched to a gene: 2. Per the germline V gene, CDR1 is SGHVS and CDR2 is FQNEAQ. CDR3: CASSLVQGDNQPQHF. The DNA of the CDR3 is TGTGCCAGCAGCTTAGTACAGGGGGACAATCAGCCCCAGCATTTT.

The V and J genes are TRBV5-1 and TRBJ1-6; no clear D gene. The CDR3 covers 13 residues. V dropped 0 bases and J dropped 6 bases, with 4 bases sitting between them. Germline V CDR1 and CDR2: SGHRS, YFSETQ. CDR3 sequence (DNA): TGCGCCAGCAGCTTGGATCGTAATTCACCCCTCCACTTT. It is translated as CASSLDRNSPLHF.

The chain links TRBV7-8 to TRBJ2-7; D gene ambiguous. With 1 base removed from V and 4 bases from J, the gap between germline ends came to 11 bases. This CDR3 is built from 14 residues. Germline V gene sequence: CDR1 SGHVS, CDR2 FQNEAQ. In DNA, the CDR3 is TGTGCCAGCAGCTTAGGTTTCGTGACTTACGAGCAGTACTTC. Protein: CASSLGFVTYEQYF.

This clone was observed a handful of times. The gene calls are TRBV19 and TRBJ2-1; D is ambiguous. CDR3 length: 12 amino acids. Deletions cut 4 bases from V and 9 bases from J, with 10 bases between. The germline gives CDR1 LNHDA, CDR2 SQIVND (reference sequence). For the CDR3, the DNA is TGTGCCAGTAGTACCCTAAACGGTGAGCAGTTCTTC. This encodes CASSTLNGEQFF.

This clone has more than one count but fewer than ten. This chain links TRBV7-7 with TRBJ2-3, with TRBD1 matching over 9 bases. Germline V gene sequence: CDR1 SSHAT, CDR2 FNYEAQ (reference sequence). J gave up 6 bases and V 5 bases, and 18 bases lay outside the gene matches. The CDR3 is made up of 18 amino acids. The CDR3 DNA reads TGTGCCAGCAGCCCCACCCGGATTCCGGGACAGGGTTCGGATACGCAGTATTTT. It translates to CASSPTRIPGQGSDTQYF.

J is TRBJ1-4 and V is TRBV6-6; TRBD1 agrees at 7 bases. The J segment lost 8 bases and the V segment lost 10 bases, leaving 10 bases of the junction unmatched. CDR3 length equals 13 residues. Per germline, CDR1 MNHNY and CDR2 SVGAGI (reference sequence). The CDR3 DNA reads TGTGCCACCCAGGGGGACCCTCGAGAAAAACTGTTTTTT. Translation gives CATQGDPREKLFF.

V is TRBV30 and J is TRBJ2-3, with a tentative D call TRBD1 (5 bases). The germline CDR1 and CDR2 sequences are GTSNPN and SVGIG (reference sequence). V dropped 0 bases and J dropped 5 bases, with 15 bases sitting between them. CDR3 length equals 15 residues. The CDR3 coding sequence is TGTGCCTGGAGTGTATTAAGGGGCAGGGAAGATACGCAGTATTTT. Translation: CAWSVLRGREDTQYF.

The rearrangement joins TRBV19 to TRBJ2-2; 7 nucleotides agree with TRBD2. Trimming at V came to 0 bases and at J to 7 bases, leaving 5 bases not matched to a gene. This CDR3 spans 15 amino acids. Germline CDR1 LNHDA, CDR2 SQIVND (reference sequence). CDR3 amino acids: CASSIEGEGSGELFF. In DNA, the CDR3 is TGTGCCAGTAGTATAGAAGGGGAGGGGAGCGGGGAGCTGTTTTTT. The complete variable domain, with remaining parts taken from reference TRBV19 and TRBJ2-2, reads DGGITQSPKYLFRKEGQNVTLSCEQNLNHDAMYWYRQDPGQGLRLIYYSQIVNDFQKGDIAEGYSVSREKKESFPLTVTSAQKNPTAFYLCASSIEGEGSGELFFGEGSRLTVL.

This clone was seen a few times. This chain joins TRBV5-1 and TRBJ1-5; 9 nucleotides line up with TRBD1. J was trimmed by 5 bases and V by 4 bases; bases with no gene match: 4. Germline V gene lookup returns CDR1 SGHRS and CDR2 YFSETQ. The CDR3 covers 14 residues. In nucleotides, the CDR3 is TGCGCCAGCAGCCCCGGGACAGGGTATCAGCCCCAGCATTTT. Its translation is CASSPGTGYQPQHF.

The CDR3 nucleotides read TGCGCCAGCAGCGGCGGGGAGCTGTTTTTT. Translation: CASSGGELFF. The rearrangement uses TRBV10-1 and TRBJ2-2; D is uncertain. This CDR3 region has 10 residues. The ends were cut back, 6 bases at V and 7 bases at J, with 3 bases in the middle. Germline-derived CDR1 and CDR2 are WNHNN and SYGVQD (reference sequence).

This clone was counted between two and nine times. The same CDR3 is also encoded by other DNA sequences in this sample. The CDR3 DNA follows: TGCGCCAGCAGCCTCAGTGGTAACTATGGCTACACCTTC. Translated: CASSLSGNYGYTF. This chain connects TRBV5-1 to TRBJ1-2; no reliable D call. CDR1 SGHRS and CDR2 YFSETQ come from the germline V gene. The V end was cut by 4 bases, the J end by 1 base, with 8 bases between. CDR3 length: 13 residues.

This rearrangement joins TRBV4-2 to TRBJ2-6, with D maybe TRBD1 (5 bases). V was cut by 1 base and J by 0 bases, with 7 bases left in between. The CDR3 runs to 16 residues. Germline lookup yields CDR1 LGHNA and CDR2 YNFKEQ. CDR3: CASSQADSSGANVLTF. The CDR3 DNA reads as TGTGCCAGCAGCCAAGCAGACAGCTCTGGGGCCAACGTCCTGACTTTC.

This clone was seen a few times. The V call is TRBV5-1, the J call TRBJ2-3, with D perhaps TRBD2 (7 bases). Trimming removed 2 bases from V and 6 bases from J, with 16 bases in between. CDR1 is SGHRS and CDR2 is YFSETQ in the germline V gene. CDR3 length: 15 amino acids. This CDR3 is CASSFAGAKGDTQYF. The CDR3 DNA follows: TGCGCCAGCAGCTTCGCGGGGGCCAAGGGGGATACGCAGTATTTT.

This clone was counted a few times. CDR3 residues: CASSTTGYDNEQFF. The DNA for the CDR3 is TGTGCCAGCAGCACGACAGGGTATGACAATGAGCAGTTCTTC. This chain connects TRBV5-5 to TRBJ2-1, with TRBD1 matching 7 bases. Germline-derived CDR1 and CDR2 are SGHKS and YYEKEE (reference sequence). The CDR3 loop spans 14 amino acids. Trimming took 4 bases from V and 5 from J; bases not matched to a gene: 6.

In this sample, this clone turned up a few times. The gene calls are TRBV25-1 and TRBJ2-3, with TRBD1 identical over 9 bases. This CDR3 is built from 16 residues. Germline CDR1 MGHDK, CDR2 SYGVNS. V was pared by 2 bases and J by 4 bases, with 7 bases of the junction left unmatched. In DNA form, the CDR3 reads TGTGCCAGCAGTGAAAAGCGGGACAGGGTTTCAGATACGCAGTATTTT. Its protein product is CASSEKRDRVSDTQYF.

The V and J genes are TRBV30 and TRBJ2-3, with 12 nucleotides matching TRBD2. J gave up 2 bases and V 2 bases, and 8 bases lay outside the gene matches. Germline assignment: CDR1 GTSNPN and CDR2 SVGIG (reference sequence). The CDR3 runs 17 residues. The CDR3 sequence: CAWSPTRTSGATDTQYF. CDR3 bases: TGTGCCTGGAGTCCAACTCGGACTAGCGGGGCCACAGATACGCAGTATTTT.

This clone came up many times. The J gene is TRBJ2-5, the V gene TRBV29-1, with D possibly matching TRBD2 (5 bases). CDR3 size: 13 residues. Trimming pared 7 bases from V and 4 bases from J, leaving 16 bases between. The germline V gene has CDR1 SQVTM and CDR2 ANQGSEA. In DNA form, the CDR3 reads TGCAGCGCTTCGGGCCCCCGGGGAGAGACCCAGTACTTC. Its protein product is CSASGPRGETQYF. Supplemented by reference TRBV29-1 and TRBJ2-5, the full variable domain reads SAVISQKPSRDICQRGTSLTIQCQVDSQVTMMFWYRQQPGQSLTLIATANQGSEATYESGFVIDKFPISRPNLTFSTLTVSNMSPEDSSIYLCSASGPRGETQYFGPGTRLLVL.

This clone was observed a handful of times. The rearrangement links TRBV5-1 to TRBJ2-7; 8 bases align to TRBD1. V trimming: 4 bases; J trimming: 1 base; junction bases outside the gene matches: 7. This CDR3 is 15 amino acids long. From germline, CDR1 is SGHRS and CDR2 YFSETQ. CDR3 loop: CASSPDRARSYEQYF. Here the CDR3 DNA reads TGCGCCAGCAGCCCGGACAGGGCACGTTCCTACGAGCAGTACTTC.

This clone turned up a few times. CDR3 coding DNA: TGCGCCAGCAGCGCTCTAGACAGATCCACAGATACGCAGTATTTT. This gives the protein CASSALDRSTDTQYF. This chain joins TRBV5-1 and TRBJ2-3, with D maybe TRBD1 (5 bases). V gave up 4 bases and J gave up 2 bases, with 14 bases separating them. The CDR3 is 15 residues long. Germline CDR1 reads SGHRS; CDR2 reads YFSETQ.

This chain links TRBV20-1 with TRBJ1-1; TRBD1 might be the D (5 bases). The CDR3 covers 11 residues. The germline CDR1 and CDR2 sequences are DFQATT and SNEGSKA (reference sequence). V dropped 5 bases and J dropped 4 bases, with 8 bases sitting between them. The CDR3 reads CSAHGGTEAFF. As DNA, the CDR3 is TGCAGTGCTCACGGGGGCACTGAAGCTTTCTTT.

The V gene is TRBV7-2, the J gene TRBJ1-5; no definite D call. CDR3 size: 13 residues. Trimming cost V 3 bases and J 7 bases, with 10 bases left between them. Germline V CDR1 and CDR2: SGHTA, FQGNSA. The CDR3 region is CASSFGGVQPQHF. The CDR3 DNA sequence: TGTGCCAGCAGCTTCGGTGGTGTGCAGCCCCAGCATTTT.

This clone was picked up a small number of times. The chain joins TRBV28 to TRBJ2-5, with a possible D match to TRBD1 (6 bases). The J call may be incorrect, as the DNA end agrees better with TRBJ2-7. Per the germline V gene, CDR1 is MDHEN and CDR2 is SYDVKM. CDR3 length: 13 residues. The CDR3 here is CASRINREYEQYF. In DNA form, the CDR3 reads TGTGCCAGCCGTATAAACAGGGAGTACGAGCAGTACTTC.

The genes are TRBV7-9 and TRBJ2-1; D unresolved. This CDR3 region has 11 residues. With 5 bases removed from V and 7 bases from J, the gap between germline ends came to 6 bases. Germline-derived CDR1 and CDR2 are SEHNR and FQNEAQ (reference sequence). The CDR3 DNA is TGTGCCAGCAGCGATAGAAATGAGCAGTTCTTC. The encoded protein is CASSDRNEQFF.

This chain joins TRBV25-1 and TRBJ2-3; unclear D gene. The germline V and J ends were trimmed by 3 bases and 6 bases, with 10 bases remaining between them. Germline assignment: CDR1 MGHDK and CDR2 SYGVNS. This CDR3 comprises 13 residues. The CDR3 DNA is TGTGCCAGCAGTGACCCTCTCGGGGATACGCAGTATTTT. Amino acid sequence: CASSDPLGDTQYF.

In its sample, this clone was seen a few times. The chain joins TRBV7-2 to TRBJ2-7, with D perhaps TRBD1 (8 bases). This CDR3 has 16 amino acids. The V gene lost 2 bases and the J gene lost 1 base, with 15 bases spanning the gap. The germline V gene encodes CDR1 SGHTA and CDR2 FQGNSA. CDR3 coding DNA: TGTGCCAGCAGCTTAATACAGGGGGGAGGGTCCTACGAGCAGTACTTC. Translation: CASSLIQGGGSYEQYF.

This chain joins TRBV10-3 and TRBJ2-6; 9 nucleotides agree with TRBD1. Germline lookup yields CDR1 ENHRY and CDR2 SYGVKD. The V segment lost 4 bases and the J segment 3 bases; nucleotides outside the gene matches: 7. The CDR3 has 17 residues. As DNA, the CDR3 is TGTGCCATCAGTGGAAACAGGGGGCAAGTTGGGGCCAACGTCCTGACTTTC. This codes for CAISGNRGQVGANVLTF.

V and J are TRBV9 and TRBJ2-5; tentative D call: TRBD1 (5 bases). V was clipped by 0 bases and J by 7 bases, with 13 bases between them. Germline V gene data show CDR1 as SGDLS and CDR2 as YYNGEE. This CDR3 region has 14 residues. The CDR3 DNA is TGTGCCAGCAGCGTAGTGACAGACCTAGGGACCCAGTACTTC. The encoded protein is CASSVVTDLGTQYF. Complete variable domain (other parts from reference TRBV9 and TRBJ2-5): DSGVTQTPKHLITATGQRVTLRCSPRSGDLSVYWYQQSLDQGLQFLIQYYNGEERAKGNILERFSAQQFPDLHSELNLSSLELGDSALYFCASSVVTDLGTQYFGPGTRLLVL.

This clone was seen more than once but under ten times. The gene calls are TRBV18 and TRBJ2-1, with 8 nucleotides matching TRBD2. Germline trimming cut 3 bases from V and 6 bases from J; bases unmatched to any gene: 4. CDR1 is KGHSH, CDR2 LQKENI, per germline. The CDR3 has 14 residues. This CDR3 reads CASSPRTSPNEQFF. The CDR3 bases are TGTGCCAGCTCACCCCGGACTAGCCCCAATGAGCAGTTCTTC.

This clone was detected a few times. The chain uses TRBV19 and TRBJ2-4; possible D gene TRBD1, 6 bases. The germline V and J ends were trimmed by 3 bases and 1 base, with 13 bases remaining between them. Germline V gives CDR1 LNHDA, CDR2 SQIVND (reference sequence). CDR3 length equals 16 residues. The CDR3 sequence: CASSITGRGAKNIQYF. CDR3 in DNA: TGTGCCAGTAGTATCACAGGGAGAGGGGCCAAAAACATTCAGTACTTC. The entire variable domain, with the rest obtained from reference TRBV19 and TRBJ2-4, is as follows: DGGITQSPKYLFRKEGQNVTLSCEQNLNHDAMYWYRQDPGQGLRLIYYSQIVNDFQKGDIAEGYSVSREKKESFPLTVTSAQKNPTAFYLCASSITGRGAKNIQYFGAGTRLSVL.

The chain combines TRBV7-2 with TRBJ1-3; D uncertain. Deletions cut 1 base from V and 3 bases from J, with 19 bases between. Germline-derived CDR1 and CDR2 are SGHTA and FQGNSA. The CDR3 sequence is 18 residues long. CDR3 protein: CASSLELSRIINGNTIYF. DNA for the CDR3: TGTGCCAGCAGCTTAGAGTTGAGCAGGATAATAAATGGAAACACCATATATTTT. Complete variable domain (other parts from reference TRBV7-2 and TRBJ1-3): GAGVSQSPSNKVTEKGKDVELRCDPISGHTALYWYRQSLGQGLEFLIYFQGNSAPDKSGLPSDRFSAERTGGSVSTLTIQRTQQEDSAVYLCASSLELSRIINGNTIYFGEGSWLTVV.